This T cell receptor (beta chain) was found in a study of CD8+ T cells in alopecia areata. General study findings and limits: Affected scalp, especially in alopecia totalis/universalis, had a higher clonality than normal scalp did. Unlike in mice, where it was clearer, TCR sharing across patients was less clear, possibly HLA-related. Scalp repertoires also include resident alphabeta T cells from normal skin.

On this clone itself: Its specificity is unknown. Additional DNA sequences in this sample encode the identical CDR3.

Trimming removed 1 base from V and 5 bases from J, with 5 bases in between. The V gene's germline CDR1 is SQVTM and CDR2 ANQGSEA. This CDR3 region has 11 residues. From PBMCs, CD4+ and CD8+ T cells were sorted. In each case, RNA was isolated and then reverse transcribed into cDNA as the sequencing template. Libraries were prepared by immunoSEQ multiplex PCR; TCRdb keeps only in-frame clonotypes and omits some of them. The table includes 110,000 to 150,000 clones, approximately 60% detected once. The chain couples TRBV29-1 to TRBJ1-2; D uncertain. This receptor was taken from a human donor in good health. The source material was CD8+ T cells sorted from blood. The DNA of the CDR3 is TGCAGCGTTGAAGTCAGATATGGCTACACCTTC. Encoded protein: CSVEVRYGYTF.